A single sample is the source of the 3 T cell receptor beta chains below, sequenced in a study of blood T cell repertoires in COVID-19. The assay was immunoSEQ multiplex PCR, and TCRdb's table has in-frame clones only and misses some. This table has 73,000 or so clones, 75% to 85% appearing once. Input material: peripheral blood. Receptors originate from a woman aged 60 to 75 with acute or convalescent COVID-19.

This clone was observed once. The DNA for the CDR3 is TGTGCCAGCAGCGTAACAGGGGCCCTGAACACTGAAGCTTTCTTT. Translating it yields CASSVTGALNTEAFF. The rearrangement joins TRBV9 to TRBJ1-1; the match to TRBD1 covers 7 bases. The CDR3 consists of 15 residues. Germline CDR1 and CDR2: SGDLS and YYNGEE. V was clipped by 1 base and J by 0 bases; unmatched bases: 3.

This clone has at least ten counts. This sequence joins TRBV11-2 and TRBJ2-2; D remains ambiguous. Germline V gene lookup returns CDR1 SGHAT and CDR2 FQNNGV. Trimming left V 4 bases short and J 0 bases short, with 3 bases between. The CDR3 has 13 amino acids. The CDR3 is CASSYSNTGELFF. CDR3 nucleotides: TGTGCCAGCAGCTACTCGAACACCGGGGAGCTGTTTTTT.

This chain uses TRBV5-4 with TRBJ2-2, with 8 bases identical to TRBD1. V was clipped by 5 bases and J by 0 bases; unmatched bases: 6. In germline, CDR1 is SGHNT, CDR2 YYREEE (reference sequence). The CDR3 loop spans 16 amino acids. CDR3: CASRQMGQANTGELFF. The CDR3 bases are TGTGCCAGCAGGCAGATGGGACAGGCGAACACCGGGGAGCTGTTTTTT.